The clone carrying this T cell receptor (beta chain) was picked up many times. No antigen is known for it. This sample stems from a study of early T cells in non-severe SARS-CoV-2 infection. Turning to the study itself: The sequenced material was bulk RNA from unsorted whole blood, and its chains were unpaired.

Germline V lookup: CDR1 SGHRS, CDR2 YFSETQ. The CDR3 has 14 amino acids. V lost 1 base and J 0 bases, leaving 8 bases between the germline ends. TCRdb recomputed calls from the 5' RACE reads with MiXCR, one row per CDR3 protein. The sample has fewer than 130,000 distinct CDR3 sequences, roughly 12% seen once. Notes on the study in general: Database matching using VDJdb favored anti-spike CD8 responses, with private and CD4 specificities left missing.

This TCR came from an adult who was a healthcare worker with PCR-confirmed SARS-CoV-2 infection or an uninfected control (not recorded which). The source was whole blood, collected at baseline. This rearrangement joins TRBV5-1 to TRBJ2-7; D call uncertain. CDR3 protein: CASSLSGSSYEQYF. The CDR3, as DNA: TGCGCCAGCAGCTTGTCGGGTAGCTCCTACGAGCAGTACTTC.